Each of the 31 T cell receptor beta chains below was sequenced from the same sample in a study of T cell responses to AZD1222 COVID-19 vaccine. Only in-frame clones appear in the TCRdb table, and some are missing; sequencing was by immunoSEQ multiplex PCR. The sample includes over 100,000 clones, 80% to 85% of them seen just once. The sample here was peripheral blood, taken on day 0 of AZD1222 vaccination. These receptors came from an adult in good health.

The chain combines TRBV5-1 with TRBJ2-4; 10 bases agree with TRBD2. The J segment lost 12 bases and the V segment lost 1 base, leaving 7 bases of the junction unmatched. The CDR3 runs to 14 residues. Germline lookup yields CDR1 SGHRS and CDR2 YFSETQ. This CDR3 is CASSLPAGGETQYF. Here the CDR3 DNA reads TGCGCCAGCAGCTTGCCAGCGGGAGGGGAAACTCAGTACTTC.

The rearrangement uses TRBV19 and TRBJ2-7; D call uncertain. The CDR3 contains 12 residues. Between the trimmed V and J ends, which lost 8 bases and 3 bases, there was a span of 11 bases. Germline lookup yields CDR1 LNHDA and CDR2 SQIVND (reference sequence). The CDR3 is CASGKHYYEQYF. CDR3 in DNA: TGTGCCAGTGGGAAACACTACTACGAGCAGTACTTC.

The V call is TRBV5-4, the J call TRBJ1-2, with no clear D. CDR3 length: 15 amino acids. Germline CDR1 SGHNT, CDR2 YYREEE (reference sequence). V was trimmed by 0 bases and J by 0 bases, leaving 9 bases between them. CDR3 nucleotides: TGTGCCAGCAGCTTGGACTTGGGCCCTAACTATGGCTACACCTTC. This sequence encodes CASSLDLGPNYGYTF.

The rearrangement links TRBV7-6 to TRBJ2-1, with D possibly being TRBD2 (6 bases). This CDR3 has 18 amino acids. The V and J ends lost 0 bases and 0 bases respectively, with 15 bases between them. Germline CDR1 and CDR2: SGHVS and FNYEAQ. CDR3 nucleotides: TGTGCCAGCAGCTTAGCGAGCAGCGGGCAAAGCTCCTACAATGAGCAGTTCTTC. Translating gives CASSLASSGQSSYNEQFF.

The chain couples TRBV24-1 to TRBJ2-2; D gene ambiguous. The CDR3 totals 12 residues. V was pared by 8 bases and J by 3 bases, with 6 bases between. Germline assignment: CDR1 KGHDR and CDR2 SFDVKD. The CDR3 loop is CATNSDTGELFF. The CDR3 region has the DNA TGTGCCACCAATTCTGACACCGGGGAGCTGTTTTTT.

The CDR3 region has the DNA TGTGCCAGCAGTTACTCGGGAGGGGTTCAGCCCCAGCATTTT. This sequence encodes CASSYSGGVQPQHF. The chain employs TRBV6-5 and TRBJ1-5; weak D call: TRBD1 (5 bases). The germline CDR1 and CDR2 sequences are MNHEY and SVGAGI. V was trimmed by 0 bases and J by 6 bases, leaving 9 bases between them. The CDR3 contains 14 residues.

This sequence joins TRBV7-8 and TRBJ2-1; perhaps TRBD2 as D (6 bases). The germline CDR1 and CDR2 sequences are SGHVS and FQNEAQ. CDR3 length: 13 residues. With 1 base removed from V and 8 bases from J, the gap between germline ends came to 9 bases. As DNA, the CDR3 is TGTGCCAGCAGCTTAGACCGGAGGGATGAGCAGTTCTTC. It translates to CASSLDRRDEQFF.

V is TRBV5-4 and J is TRBJ1-1; no clear D. The CDR3 sequence is 14 residues long. Germline values: CDR1 SGHNT, CDR2 YYREEE (reference sequence). V was shortened by 10 bases and J by 0 bases, with 16 bases between the two germline ends. CDR3 DNA: TGTGCCTTCAGCTGGGAAATAATGAACACTGAAGCTTTCTTT. Residues: CAFSWEIMNTEAFF.

This chain connects TRBV7-8 to TRBJ2-1, with D possibly being TRBD2 (5 bases). Germline values: CDR1 SGHVS, CDR2 FQNEAQ. Between the trimmed V and J ends, which lost 6 bases and 4 bases, there was a span of 13 bases. This CDR3 has 14 amino acids. CDR3 nucleotides: TGTGCCAGCAGACCGAACCGGGGTTACAATGAGCAGTTCTTC. Translating gives CASRPNRGYNEQFF.

This clone has just a few counts. The chain carries TRBV7-8 and TRBJ2-5; 9 bases fit TRBD2. Germline CDR1 reads SGHVS; CDR2 reads FQNEAQ. The CDR3 length is 15 residues. The V segment lost 4 bases and the J segment 5 bases; nucleotides outside the gene matches: 8. CDR3 residues: CASSSFLAGMETQYF. The CDR3 DNA sequence: TGTGCCAGCAGCTCCTTCCTAGCGGGGATGGAGACCCAGTACTTC.

The chain uses TRBV7-2 and TRBJ2-7, with 7 positions matching TRBD1. This CDR3 has 15 amino acids. From germline, CDR1 is SGHTA and CDR2 FQGNSA. The J segment lost 0 bases and the V segment lost 3 bases, leaving 5 bases of the junction unmatched. CDR3 protein: CASSFSGTDSYEQYF. The CDR3 DNA follows: TGTGCCAGCAGCTTTTCAGGGACAGACTCCTACGAGCAGTACTTC.

V is TRBV20-1 and J is TRBJ2-3; D is uncertain. The CDR3 spans 12 residues. Germline assignment: CDR1 DFQATT and CDR2 SNEGSKA (reference sequence). Between the trimmed V and J ends, which lost 3 bases and 2 bases, there was a span of 6 bases. CDR3 nucleotides: TGCAGTGCTAGTCGACACACAGATACGCAGTATTTT. Its translation is CSASRHTDTQYF.

The V call is TRBV5-5, the J call TRBJ2-6; no definite D call. V was shortened by 1 base and J by 0 bases, with 5 bases between the two germline ends. CDR1 SGHKS and CDR2 YYEKEE come from the germline V gene (reference sequence). This CDR3 contains 15 residues. CDR3 sequence: CASSLSNSGANVLTF. DNA for the CDR3: TGTGCCAGCAGCTTGAGCAACTCTGGGGCCAACGTCCTGACTTTC.

The J gene is TRBJ2-7, the V gene TRBV29-1; D is possibly TRBD2 (5 bases). V lost 7 bases, J lost 2 bases, and 6 bases lay in between. The CDR3 totals 10 residues. The germline V gene encodes CDR1 SQVTM and CDR2 ANQGSEA. The CDR3 reads CSAGTYEQYF. CDR3 nucleotide sequence: TGCAGCGCGGGAACCTACGAGCAGTACTTC.

This sequence joins TRBV6-2 or TRBV6-3 and TRBJ2-1; TRBD2 aligns across 9 bases. The CDR3 sequence is 18 residues long. The V gene's germline CDR1 is MNHEY and CDR2 SVGEGT. V was pared by 0 bases and J by 0 bases, with 6 bases of the junction left unmatched. The CDR3 sequence: CASSYSGPSGTSYNEQFF. In DNA, the CDR3 is TGTGCCAGCAGTTACTCGGGCCCTAGCGGGACCTCCTACAATGAGCAGTTCTTC.

The chain uses TRBV4-2 and TRBJ2-4, with 11 bases that match TRBD2. The J segment lost 0 bases and the V segment lost 0 bases, leaving 10 bases of the junction unmatched. Germline CDR1 is LGHNA and CDR2 is YNFKEQ. The CDR3 loop spans 20 amino acids. The CDR3 spells CASSQDWRLAGGQAKNIQYF. The CDR3 DNA reads as TGTGCCAGCAGCCAAGATTGGCGGCTAGCGGGAGGACAAGCCAAAAACATTCAGTACTTC.

The V call is TRBV7-9, the J call TRBJ2-7; TRBD1 aligns across 7 bases. V shed 5 bases and J 4 bases; nucleotides not matched to a gene: 11. The CDR3 spans 15 residues. Per the germline V gene, CDR1 is SEHNR and CDR2 is FQNEAQ (reference sequence). The chain's CDR3 is CASSPPGTVTYEQYF. CDR3 nucleotide sequence: TGTGCCAGCAGCCCCCCCGGGACAGTCACATACGAGCAGTACTTC.

The chain joins TRBV7-8 to TRBJ1-4, with 7 bases aligning to TRBD1. Germline lookup yields CDR1 SGHVS and CDR2 FQNEAQ. V dropped 5 bases and J dropped 3; count of bases not matched to a gene: 9. The CDR3 runs 16 residues. The CDR3 sequence: CASSPEGAGANEKLFF. Here the CDR3 DNA reads TGTGCCAGCAGCCCCGAGGGGGCCGGGGCTAATGAAAAACTGTTTTTT.

The chain combines TRBV19 with TRBJ1-4, with unresolved D. CDR3 size: 17 residues. Germline lookup yields CDR1 LNHDA and CDR2 SQIVND (reference sequence). Trimming shortened V by 4 bases and J by 0 bases, and 15 bases separated the two germline ends. The CDR3 nucleotides read TGTGCCAGTAGTAAGGGCCGGGTCCGAACAACTAATGAAAAACTGTTTTTT. It translates to CASSKGRVRTTNEKLFF.

This chain connects TRBV6-6 to TRBJ1-5; unclear D gene. This CDR3 contains 15 residues. The V gene's germline CDR1 is MNHNY and CDR2 SVGAGI (reference sequence). V shed 6 bases and J shed 4 bases, with 16 bases lying between them. The CDR3 DNA follows: TGTGCCAGCAGCCACTTGCGGGGAGGAAATCAGCCCCAGCATTTT. Residues: CASSHLRGGNQPQHF.

The J gene is TRBJ1-2, the V gene TRBV24-1; 12 positions match TRBD1. CDR3 length: 15 residues. Per the germline V gene, CDR1 is KGHDR and CDR2 is SFDVKD. V was pared by 4 bases and J by 6 bases, with 5 bases of the junction left unmatched. CDR3 in DNA: TGTGCCACCAGTGACCCGGGACAGGGGGCTAATGGCTACACCTTC. Residues: CATSDPGQGANGYTF.

The chain is built from TRBV6-1 and TRBJ2-5; D remains unclear. This CDR3 is built from 13 residues. Germline V gene lookup returns CDR1 MNHNS and CDR2 SASEGT. Trimming cost V 2 bases and J 4 bases, with 8 bases left between them. The DNA of the CDR3 is TGTGCCAGCAGTGAAAGAGGCCGAGAGACCCAGTACTTC. Protein product: CASSERGRETQYF.

This clone was recorded a few times. This chain connects TRBV5-5 to TRBJ2-2; D is undetermined. The CDR3 is 12 amino acids. V was cut by 2 bases and J by 6 bases, with 5 bases left in between. From germline, CDR1 is SGHKS and CDR2 YYEKEE (reference sequence). CDR3 DNA sequence: TGTGCCAGCAGCTTTGGGGCCGGGGAGCTGTTTTTT. Translated, it gives CASSFGAGELFF.

This sequence joins TRBV6-5 and TRBJ2-1; TRBD2 agrees at 10 bases. V shed 4 bases, J shed 7 bases, and the junction held 1 base outside the gene matches. CDR3 length: 13 residues. The germline V gene encodes CDR1 MNHEY and CDR2 SVGAGI. The CDR3 nucleotides read TGTGCCAGCAGTTGGACTAGCGGAAATGAGCAGTTCTTC. This codes for CASSWTSGNEQFF.

The chain combines TRBV6-2 or TRBV6-3 with TRBJ2-7, with 7 bases lining up with TRBD1. The CDR3 has 12 amino acids. J gave up 8 bases and V 5 bases, and 6 bases lay outside the gene matches. Germline assignment: CDR1 MNHEY and CDR2 SVGEGT. Written as DNA, the CDR3 is TGTGCCAGCAGTACGACAGGGTCTAAGCAGTACTTC. Translating gives CASSTTGSKQYF.

This clone was counted a single time. CDR3 nucleotides: TGCGCCAGCCGCGCGGGAGCTAGGGAGACCCAGTACTTC. This encodes CASRAGARETQYF. This chain connects TRBV5-1 to TRBJ2-5; the match to TRBD2 covers 7 bases. Germline V gene sequence: CDR1 SGHRS, CDR2 YFSETQ. Losses at the gene ends were 7 bases for V and 5 bases for J; bases not matched to a gene: 8. The CDR3 contains 13 residues.

The chain uses TRBV23-1 and TRBJ2-3; TRBD1 matches 7 bases. TRBV23-1 carries the ORF label, with uncertain function. With V trimmed by 6 bases and J by 6 bases, 3 bases remained unmatched. CDR3 length: 12 residues. This chain's CDR3 is CASRQGTDTQYF. The DNA of the CDR3 is TGCGCCAGCAGACAGGGGACGGATACGCAGTATTTT.

The rearrangement joins TRBV5-1 to TRBJ2-3; tentatively, D is TRBD1 (6 bases). The length of the CDR3 is 15 residues. Trimming left V 3 bases short and J 2 bases short, with 13 bases between. The germline V gene encodes CDR1 SGHRS and CDR2 YFSETQ. The CDR3 DNA follows: TGCGCCAGCAGCTCAGGACAGATATCCACAGATACGCAGTATTTT. Its protein product is CASSSGQISTDTQYF.

This clone has only a few counts. V gene TRBV4-1 combines with J gene TRBJ1-2; no clear D. Germline V gene lookup returns CDR1 MGHRA and CDR2 YSYEKL. CDR3 length: 15 amino acids. Trimming shortened V by 2 bases and J by 3 bases, and 13 bases separated the two germline ends. CDR3 sequence reads: CASSQNEGADYGYTF. In DNA, the CDR3 is TGCGCCAGCAGCCAAAACGAGGGCGCGGACTATGGCTACACCTTC.

The chain combines TRBV5-1 with TRBJ1-1; 7 bases align to TRBD1. After removal of 4 bases from V and 1 base from J, the junction contained 7 bases not matched to a gene. The CDR3 is 15 amino acids. Germline assignment: CDR1 SGHRS and CDR2 YFSETQ. The CDR3 region has the DNA TGCGCCAGCAGCCGCGGGACAGTAGGGAACACTGAAGCTTTCTTT. Translating gives CASSRGTVGNTEAFF.

The sample holds one count of this clone. This chain joins TRBV15 and TRBJ2-7; 9 bases align to TRBD1. The CDR3 extends over 15 amino acids. CDR1 and CDR2 from the germline V gene are LNHNV and YYDKDF (reference sequence). J lost 6 bases, V lost 2 bases, and 8 bases had no gene match. CDR3 amino acids: CATSRSGTGMVEQYF. DNA for the CDR3: TGTGCCACCAGCAGATCCGGGACAGGGATGGTCGAGCAGTACTTC.